The 13 T cell receptor beta chains below come from one sample, sequenced in a study of neoadjuvant anti-PD-1 for oral cavity cancer. Using immunoSEQ multiplex PCR, the repertoire was profiled, and TCRdb retains in-frame clones only, with some absent. This table has more than 9,500 clones, about two thirds appearing once. Time point described: after neoadjuvant nivolumab, at surgical resection. Material: PBMCs, obtained after nivolumab (anti-PD-1) treatment. Receptors originate from a person between 40 and 79 years old with oral cavity squamous cell carcinoma.

The chain joins TRBV5-1 to TRBJ1-1; no clear D. This CDR3 spans 14 amino acids. CDR1 and CDR2 from the germline V gene are SGHRS and YFSETQ. The ends were cut back, 0 bases at V and 0 bases at J, with 6 bases in the middle. The chain's CDR3 is CASSLAALNTEAFF. The CDR3 DNA is TGCGCCAGCAGCTTGGCAGCCTTGAACACTGAAGCTTTCTTT.

The rearrangement uses TRBV11-2 and TRBJ2-7, with D tentatively TRBD1 (5 bases). This CDR3 contains 12 residues. The V gene lost 2 bases and the J gene lost 3 bases, with 5 bases spanning the gap. Germline values: CDR1 SGHAT, CDR2 FQNNGV. CDR3: CASSLQGYEQYF. The DNA of the CDR3 is TGTGCCAGCAGCTTACAGGGCTACGAGCAGTACTTC.

V gene TRBV9 combines with J gene TRBJ2-3; possible D gene TRBD2, 5 bases. V lost 1 base, J lost 6 bases, and 12 bases lay in between. Germline V lookup: CDR1 SGDLS, CDR2 YYNGEE. This CDR3 comprises 14 residues. The chain's CDR3 is CASSVRDYLDTQYF. The CDR3 bases are TGTGCCAGCAGCGTAAGAGACTACCTGGATACGCAGTATTTT.

The chain carries TRBV7-8 and TRBJ2-7, with 7 bases that match TRBD1. The CDR3 is 15 residues long. CDR1 and CDR2 (germline): SGHVS, FQNEAQ. Trimming cost V 5 bases and J 4 bases; bases outside gene matches: 11. CDR3 bases: TGTGCCAGCAGCCCTCGGGACAGTTGGGTTTACGAGCAGTACTTC. As protein: CASSPRDSWVYEQYF.

This chain connects TRBV29-1 to TRBJ1-1; TRBD1 aligns across 7 bases. This CDR3 contains 13 residues. Germline values: CDR1 SQVTM, CDR2 ANQGSEA. V shed 5 bases, J shed 1 base, and the junction held 4 bases outside the gene matches. The DNA for the CDR3 is TGCAGCGTTTACCGGGACAGGAACACTGAAGCTTTCTTT. It specifies CSVYRDRNTEAFF.

The count of this clone is one. This chain joins TRBV2 and TRBJ2-7; D call uncertain. The ends were cut back, 6 bases at V and 0 bases at J, with 6 bases in the middle. The CDR3 is made up of 12 amino acids. Germline lookup yields CDR1 SNHLY and CDR2 FYNNEI. DNA for the CDR3: TGTGCCAGCAGCCGAAGCTCCTACGAGCAGTACTTC. This codes for CASSRSSYEQYF.

V and J are TRBV19 and TRBJ2-5; 11 bases align to TRBD1. The junction had 10 bases not matched to a gene; V was cut back by 6 bases and J by 7 bases. Germline CDR1 and CDR2: LNHDA and SQIVND (reference sequence). The CDR3 sequence is 15 residues long. CDR3 coding DNA: TGTGCCAGTAGGTCTAGGACAGGGGGCTCAGGGACCCAGTACTTC. It translates to CASRSRTGGSGTQYF.

CDR3 bases: TGCGCCCAAACCAAGACCTACTACGAGCAGTACTTC. Protein product: CAQTKTYYEQYF. V is TRBV10-1 and J is TRBJ2-7; D gene unclear. Trimming took 11 bases from V and 3 from J, leaving 14 bases between them. CDR1 is WNHNN, CDR2 SYGVQD, per germline (reference sequence). The CDR3 contains 12 residues.

This clone was picked up one time. The rearrangement links TRBV18 to TRBJ1-1; the D is unclear. Deletions cut 0 bases from V and 1 base from J, with 9 bases between. The CDR3 loop spans 15 amino acids. The germline V gene has CDR1 KGHSH and CDR2 LQKENI. The CDR3 spells CASSPPPTTNTEAFF. The DNA for the CDR3 is TGTGCCAGCTCACCACCACCTACTACGAACACTGAAGCTTTCTTT.

To note about this clone: The CDR3 does not close with the conserved phenylalanine or tryptophan, likely indicating a read error. No DNA is shown, since the ends of the CDR3 on it are uncertain; the CDR3 is the one TCRdb lists. The chain joins TRBV6-1 to TRBJ1-1; no DNA check was done on the table's D call, TRBD1. Termini included, the CDR3 measures 11 amino acids. CDR1 and CDR2 (germline): MNHNS, SASEGT. CDR3: CASSLGQRTFS.

This clone was found a few times. CDR3 coding DNA: TGCGCCAGCAGAACAGCGCCGGGACAGGGGACCTCTGGCTACACCTTC. Amino acid sequence: CASRTAPGQGTSGYTF. The chain employs TRBV5-1 and TRBJ1-2, with TRBD1 identical over 10 bases. Germline V gives CDR1 SGHRS, CDR2 YFSETQ. The CDR3 spans 16 residues. Germline trimming cut 5 bases from V and 7 bases from J; bases unmatched to any gene: 14.

V is TRBV5-1 and J is TRBJ2-7, with D perhaps TRBD1 or TRBD2 (6 bases each). In germline, CDR1 is SGHRS, CDR2 YFSETQ. The CDR3 extends over 15 amino acids. Trimming took off 0 bases at V and 2 bases at J, with 12 bases between the two ends. This chain's CDR3 is CASSLDLGGPYEQYF. CDR3 nucleotide sequence: TGCGCCAGCAGCTTGGATCTAGGGGGGCCCTACGAGCAGTACTTC. The complete variable domain, with remaining parts taken from reference TRBV5-1 and TRBJ2-7, reads KAGVTQTPRYLIKTRGQQVTLSCSPISGHRSVSWYQQTPGQGLQFLFEYFSETQRNKGNFPGRFSGRQFSNSRSEMNVSTLELGDSALYLCASSLDLGGPYEQYFGPGTRLTVT.

V usage is TRBV19 and J usage is TRBJ1-5; 7 bases line up with TRBD1. Trimming at V came to 5 bases and at J to 3 bases, leaving 7 bases not matched to a gene. The germline V gene encodes CDR1 LNHDA and CDR2 SQIVND (reference sequence). CDR3 size: 15 residues. The CDR3 spells CASSETGRNNQPQHF. As DNA, the CDR3 is TGTGCCAGTAGTGAGACAGGGCGCAACAATCAGCCCCAGCATTTT.